The source of this T cell receptor beta chain is a study of PD-1 blockade in mismatch repair-deficient tumors. Overall study: Patients had eleven to twelve mismatch repair-deficient cancer types and were previously treated and progressing.

Study-level points and caveats: Tumor-resident clones, often undetectable pretreatment in blood, expanded then contracted after pembrolizumab.

Trimming took off 0 bases at V and 0 bases at J, with 9 bases between the two ends. Germline CDR1 is LGHNA and CDR2 is YSLEER. This CDR3 is built from 16 residues. Data came from immunoSEQ multiplex PCR; TCRdb stores just in-frame clones and leaves some out. Among tens of thousands of clones listed, almost 85% were seen once. For this clone: Antigen specificity is unknown.

All patients were mismatch repair deficient, assessed by either PCR or immunohistochemistry. A few pembrolizumab responders had their TCRs sequenced. V usage is TRBV4-3 and J usage is TRBJ1-3; D unclear. The sample in question was peripheral blood, obtained 2 weeks after starting pembrolizumab. This receptor was obtained from an adult with mismatch repair-deficient cancer. CDR3 nucleotide sequence: TGCGCCAGCAGCCAAGACCAGGCTAGCTCTGGAAACACCATATATTTT. Translation: CASSQDQASSGNTIYF.